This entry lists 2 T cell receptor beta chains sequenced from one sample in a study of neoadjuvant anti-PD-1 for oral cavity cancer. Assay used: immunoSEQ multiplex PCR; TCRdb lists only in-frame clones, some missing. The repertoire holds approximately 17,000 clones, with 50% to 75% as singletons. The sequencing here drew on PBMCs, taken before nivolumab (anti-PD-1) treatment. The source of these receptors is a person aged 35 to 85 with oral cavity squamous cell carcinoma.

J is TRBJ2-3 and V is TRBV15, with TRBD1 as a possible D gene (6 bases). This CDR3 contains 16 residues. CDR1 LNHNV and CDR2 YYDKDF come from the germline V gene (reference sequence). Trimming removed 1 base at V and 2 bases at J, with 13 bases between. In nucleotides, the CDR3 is TGTGCCACCAGCAGAGTAGGACAGCTAAACACAGATACGCAGTATTTT. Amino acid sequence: CATSRVGQLNTDTQYF.

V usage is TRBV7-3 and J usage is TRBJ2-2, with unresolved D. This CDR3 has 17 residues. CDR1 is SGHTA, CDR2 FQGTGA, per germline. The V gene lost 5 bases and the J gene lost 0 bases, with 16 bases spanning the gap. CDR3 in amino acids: CASSRNSQTSNTGELFF. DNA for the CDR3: TGTGCCAGCAGCAGAAACAGCCAGACTTCGAACACCGGGGAGCTGTTTTTT.